These T cell receptor beta chains were read from a single sample in a study of control samples from healthy donors and cancer patients. Repertoires were generated with immunoSEQ multiplex PCR, while TCRdb's copy carries only in-frame clones and drops some. The table includes 120,000 or so clones, approximately 87% detected once. The material sequenced was blood. The receptors originated from a man aged 55-75 years in good health. CDR3s include the opening cysteine and the closing phenylalanine or tryptophan. Each record gives: CDR3 DNA, CDR3 protein, D gene, V gene, J gene, clone size. The D gene is left open where the match is weak. A clone size is listed for some rows: how often the clone was seen (once, few, many), or a class if it is expanded.

TGTGCCAGCAGCTACCGGGACAGGGGTAGGGCTGAAGCTTTCTTT	CASSYRDRGRAEAFF	TRBD1	TRBV3-1/TRBV3-2	TRBJ1-1	NA
TGTGCCAGCAGCCCTGGGGACAGCTTCTCTGGAAACACCATATATTTT	CASSPGDSFSGNTIYF	TRBD1	TRBV11-2	TRBJ1-3	NA
TGTGCCAGTACGGCGGAGGGGGCTTCGAACACTGAAGCTTTCTTT	CASTAEGASNTEAFF	TRBD1	TRBV19	TRBJ1-1	NA
TGTGCCAGCAGCCAAGGGGAATGGGGGGTCTCCTATAATTCACCCCTCCACTTT	CASSQGEWGVSYNSPLHF	NA	TRBV3-1/TRBV3-2	TRBJ1-6	few
TGTGCCAGCAGCACAAACGCTTTCAGGGGCATGAACACTGAAGCTTTCTTT	CASSTNAFRGMNTEAFF	NA	TRBV5-6	TRBJ1-1	once
TGTGCCAGCTCACCTTTGACCCTAGGAGCTGAAGCTTTCTTT	CASSPLTLGAEAFF	NA	TRBV18	TRBJ1-1	NA
TGTGCCACCAGTGGCCCTGCTGGTTCCTACGAGCAGTACTTC	CATSGPAGSYEQYF	NA	TRBV24-1	TRBJ2-7	few
TGTGCCATTAGGACGGCGGTGGGATACGGCTACACCTTC	CAIRTAVGYGYTF	NA	TRBV6-5	TRBJ1-2	NA
TGTGCCAGCAGCCGGATTCCGGGAGTGGGTCAGCCCCAGCATTTT	CASSRIPGVGQPQHF	NA	TRBV7-2	TRBJ1-5	NA
TGTGCCAGTACTACGTCGGGACTTAGCAATCAGCCCCAGCATTTT	CASTTSGLSNQPQHF	NA	TRBV19	TRBJ1-5	NA
TGTGCCACCAGCAGAGTGACAGGGGCGGCTGAAAAACTGTTTTTT	CATSRVTGAAEKLFF	TRBD1	TRBV15	TRBJ1-4	once
TGTGCCATCAGCGATCTAGCGGGGGGAAGCACAGATACGCAGTATTTT	CAISDLAGGSTDTQYF	TRBD2	TRBV10-3	TRBJ2-3	NA
TGTGCCAGTAGTATGATCCAGGGTTGGAGCTATGGCTACACCTTC	CASSMIQGWSYGYTF	NA	TRBV19	TRBJ1-2	NA